This T cell receptor (beta chain) was captured by sequencing in a study of CD8 T cells in ankylosing spondylitis. Via MiXCR, TCRdb re-called the 5' RACE reads, giving one row per CDR3 protein. This table has about 220,000 distinct CDR3 sequences, around 25% appearing once. Whole-study results and caveats: Significant enrichment of disease-linked clones was reportedly seen in matched ankylosing spondylitis synovial fluid.

This clonotype occurred many times. Its target is unknown. This TCR came from a male donor with ankylosing spondylitis or in good health (not recorded which). Sequenced: blood, either unsorted or a sorted T cell fraction (not recorded which).

CDR3 coding DNA: TGTGCCACCAGCAGATCACGGGATCGAGATACGCAGTATTTT. It encodes CATSRSRDRDTQYF. The chain links TRBV15 to TRBJ2-3; D may be TRBD2 (5 bases). V was cut by 2 bases and J by 5 bases, with 11 bases left in between. Germline V CDR1 and CDR2: LNHNV, YYDKDF (reference sequence). The length of the CDR3 is 14 residues.